This section outlines one T cell receptor (beta chain) sequence together with its context. The sample comes from a study of cytomegalovirus exposure and HLA in healthy donors. The ends were cut back, 5 bases at V and 5 bases at J, with 17 bases in the middle. Germline loops: CDR1 MNHEY, CDR2 SVGAGI. The CDR3 runs to 15 residues. Amplification used 60 Vbeta primers and 13 Jbeta primers. Assay used: immunoSEQ multiplex PCR; TCRdb lists only in-frame clones, some missing. This sample has over 150,000 clones; 85% occur once, and the top ten carry 1%. The source is a boy aged 2 to 9 in good health and CMV-seronegative. Specimen: PBMCs. The chain joins TRBV6-5 to TRBJ2-3, with TRBD2 as a possible D gene (6 bases). The CDR3 bases are TGTGCCAGCAGTGGGGCCCGGGAGTTAGAAGATACGCAGTATTTT. It encodes CASSGARELEDTQYF.